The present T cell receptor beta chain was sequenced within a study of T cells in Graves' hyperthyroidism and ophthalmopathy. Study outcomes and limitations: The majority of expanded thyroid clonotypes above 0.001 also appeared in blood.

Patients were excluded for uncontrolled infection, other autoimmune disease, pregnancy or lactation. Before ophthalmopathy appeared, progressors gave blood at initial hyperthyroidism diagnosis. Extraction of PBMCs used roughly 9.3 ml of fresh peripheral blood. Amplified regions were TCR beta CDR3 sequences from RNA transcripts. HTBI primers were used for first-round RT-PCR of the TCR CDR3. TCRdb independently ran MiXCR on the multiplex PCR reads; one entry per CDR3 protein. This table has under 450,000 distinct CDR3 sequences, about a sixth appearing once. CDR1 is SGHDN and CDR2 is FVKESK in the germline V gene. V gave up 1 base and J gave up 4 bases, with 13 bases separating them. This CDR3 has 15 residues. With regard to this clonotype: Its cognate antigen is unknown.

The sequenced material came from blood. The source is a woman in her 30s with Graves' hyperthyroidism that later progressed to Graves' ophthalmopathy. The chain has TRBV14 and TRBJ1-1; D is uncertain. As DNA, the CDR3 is TGTGCCAGCAGCCAAGTGCTCAGTGGTTCCACTGAAGCTTTCTTT. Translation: CASSQVLSGSTEAFF. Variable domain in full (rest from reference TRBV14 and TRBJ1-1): EAGVTQFPSHSVIEKGQTVTLRCDPISGHDNLYWYRRVMGKEIKFLLHFVKESKQDESGMPNNRFLAERTGGTYSTLKVQPAELEDSGVYFCASSQVLSGSTEAFFGQGTRLTVV.